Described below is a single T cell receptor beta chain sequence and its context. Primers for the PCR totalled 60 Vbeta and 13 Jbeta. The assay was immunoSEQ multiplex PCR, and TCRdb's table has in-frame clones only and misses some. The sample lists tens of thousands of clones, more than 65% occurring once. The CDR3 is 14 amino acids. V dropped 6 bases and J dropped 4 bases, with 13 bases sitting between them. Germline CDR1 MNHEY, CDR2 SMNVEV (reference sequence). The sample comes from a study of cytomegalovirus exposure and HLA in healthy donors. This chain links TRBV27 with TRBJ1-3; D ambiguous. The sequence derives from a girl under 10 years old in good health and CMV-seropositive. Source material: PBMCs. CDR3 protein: CASSSLFRGNTIYF. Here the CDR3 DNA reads TGTGCCAGCAGCTCTCTTTTCCGGGGAAACACCATATATTTT.